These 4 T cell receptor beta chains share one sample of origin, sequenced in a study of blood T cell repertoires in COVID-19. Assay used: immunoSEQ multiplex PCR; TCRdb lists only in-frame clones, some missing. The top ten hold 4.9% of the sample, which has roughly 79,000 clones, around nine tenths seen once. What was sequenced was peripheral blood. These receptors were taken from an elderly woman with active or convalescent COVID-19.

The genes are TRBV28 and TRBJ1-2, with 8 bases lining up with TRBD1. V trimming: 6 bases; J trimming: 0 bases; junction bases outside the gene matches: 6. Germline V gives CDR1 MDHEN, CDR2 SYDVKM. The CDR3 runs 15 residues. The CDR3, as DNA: TGTGCCAGCAGCTACAGGGGGGCGACTAACTATGGCTACACCTTC. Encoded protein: CASSYRGATNYGYTF.

The CDR3 DNA is TGTGCCAGCAGCGCGCGACAGGGAGGTTACGAGCAGTACTTC. Amino acids: CASSARQGGYEQYF. V and J are TRBV7-6 and TRBJ2-7; D may be TRBD1 (7 bases). The CDR3 sequence is 14 residues long. Germline loops: CDR1 SGHVS, CDR2 FNYEAQ. V lost 5 bases to trimming and J lost 4 bases, with 15 bases between them.

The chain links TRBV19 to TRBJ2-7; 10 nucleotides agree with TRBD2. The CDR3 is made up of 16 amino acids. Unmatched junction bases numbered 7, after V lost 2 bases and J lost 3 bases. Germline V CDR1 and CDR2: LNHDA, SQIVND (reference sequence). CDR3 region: CASSIKSLAGVYEQYF. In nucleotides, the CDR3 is TGTGCCAGTAGTATAAAAAGTCTAGCGGGAGTCTACGAGCAGTACTTC.

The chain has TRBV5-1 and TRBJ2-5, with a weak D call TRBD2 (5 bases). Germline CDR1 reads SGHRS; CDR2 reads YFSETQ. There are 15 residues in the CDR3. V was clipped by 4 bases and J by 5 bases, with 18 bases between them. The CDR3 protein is CASSNPGVYRETQYF. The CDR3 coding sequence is TGCGCCAGCAGCAACCCCGGGGTTTATAGGGAGACCCAGTACTTC.